A single sample is the source of the 16 T cell receptor beta chains below, sequenced in a study of brain T cells in children with intractable seizures. The time point was: blood from clinic visit 5 months post-surgery; TSC patient then seizure free. Clones were read by immunoSEQ multiplex PCR, and TCRdb kept only the in-frame ones, dropping some. The sample gives about 340,000 clones, over 90% of which show up once; roughly 5.8% is in the top ten. The sequences come from peripheral blood, collected about 5 months after surgery. The receptors were gathered from a boy under two years old with tuberous sclerosis and intractable seizures.

The genes are TRBV6-5 and TRBJ1-6; D gene uncertain. Germline-derived CDR1 and CDR2 are MNHEY and SVGAGI. V was clipped by 6 bases and J by 7 bases, with 13 bases between them. The CDR3 contains 14 residues. Written as DNA, the CDR3 is TGTGCCAGCAGCCACAGAGAGCCCAATTCACCCCTCCACTTT. It translates to CASSHREPNSPLHF.

J is TRBJ1-1 and V is TRBV19, with D uncertain. Trimming cost V 6 bases and J 1 base, with 3 bases left between them. The CDR3 runs to 11 residues. Germline V CDR1 and CDR2: LNHDA, SQIVND (reference sequence). The CDR3 spells CASRQNTEAFF. The CDR3 region has the DNA TGTGCCAGTAGACAGAACACTGAAGCTTTCTTT.

The chain has TRBV7-9 and TRBJ2-1; weak D call: TRBD2 (6 bases). The V gene's germline CDR1 is SEHNR and CDR2 FQNEAQ (reference sequence). This CDR3 has 15 residues. Between the trimmed V and J ends, which lost 5 bases and 6 bases, there was a span of 17 bases. The CDR3 coding sequence is TGTGCCAGCAGCGCACTTAGCGGAAGACTCAATGAGCAGTTCTTC. This sequence encodes CASSALSGRLNEQFF.

V and J are TRBV5-6 and TRBJ2-7, with 11 bases matching TRBD2. Germline-derived CDR1 and CDR2 are SGHDT and YYEEEE. The CDR3 sequence is 14 residues long. Germline trimming cut 1 base from V and 7 bases from J; bases unmatched to any gene: 4. CDR3: CASSLTSGSMEQYF. The CDR3 nucleotides are TGTGCCAGCAGCTTGACTAGCGGGAGTATGGAGCAGTACTTC.

The genes are TRBV30 and TRBJ1-1; TRBD1 aligns across 7 bases. This CDR3 is 16 amino acids long. From germline, CDR1 is GTSNPN and CDR2 SVGIG (reference sequence). The J segment lost 1 base and the V segment lost 1 base, leaving 9 bases of the junction unmatched. CDR3 amino acids: CAWSGVQGEWNTEAFF. As DNA, the CDR3 is TGTGCCTGGAGTGGGGTTCAGGGGGAATGGAACACTGAAGCTTTCTTT.

Details on this clone: This specimen includes other DNA sequences encoding the same CDR3. The chain is built from TRBV6-4 and TRBJ2-1, with 9 bases aligning to TRBD2. The J segment lost 1 base and the V segment lost 3 bases, leaving 1 base of the junction unmatched. CDR3 size: 15 residues. CDR1 is MRHNA, CDR2 SNTAGT, per germline. This chain's CDR3 is CASSETSGSYNEQFF. The CDR3 nucleotides read TGTGCCAGCAGTGAGACTAGCGGATCCTACAATGAGCAGTTCTTC.

The genes are TRBV9 and TRBJ1-6; maybe TRBD1 (5 bases). The CDR3 consists of 15 residues. Germline V CDR1 and CDR2: SGDLS, YYNGEE. V lost 0 bases to trimming and J lost 5 bases, with 9 bases between them. CDR3 loop: CASSVAGTDNSPLHF. DNA for the CDR3: TGTGCCAGCAGCGTAGCAGGGACGGATAATTCACCCCTCCACTTT. The variable domain in full, with the rest retrieved from reference TRBV9 and TRBJ1-6, is DSGVTQTPKHLITATGQRVTLRCSPRSGDLSVYWYQQSLDQGLQFLIQYYNGEERAKGNILERFSAQQFPDLHSELNLSSLELGDSALYFCASSVAGTDNSPLHFGNGTRLTVT.

This chain uses TRBV30 with TRBJ1-2; TRBD1 might be the D (6 bases). CDR1 and CDR2 (germline): GTSNPN, SVGIG (reference sequence). Trimming removed 0 bases at V and 4 bases at J, with 12 bases between. The CDR3 extends over 14 amino acids. The CDR3 DNA reads TGTGCCTGGAGTGTACCGGGGGGGCCCTATGGCTACACCTTC. This gives the protein CAWSVPGGPYGYTF. Using reference TRBV30 and TRBJ1-2 for the parts outside the CDR3, the full variable domain is SQTIHQWPATLVQPVGSPLSLECTVEGTSNPNLYWYRQAAGRGLQLLFYSVGIGQISSEVPQNLSASRPQDRQFILSSKKLLLSDSGFYLCAWSVPGGPYGYTFGSGTRLTVV.

The genes are TRBV10-3 and TRBJ1-2; D is perhaps TRBD1 (6 bases). Per the germline V gene, CDR1 is ENHRY and CDR2 is SYGVKD. Trimming pared 10 bases from V and 1 base from J, leaving 13 bases between. The CDR3 totals 13 residues. The CDR3 spells CATRTEHNYGYTF. CDR3 DNA sequence: TGTGCCACACGGACAGAACATAACTATGGCTACACCTTC.

The chain couples TRBV11-2 to TRBJ2-6; D not certain. The CDR3 loop spans 15 amino acids. The V and J ends lost 5 bases and 2 bases respectively, with 10 bases between them. Germline V gene lookup returns CDR1 SGHAT and CDR2 FQNNGV. CDR3 protein: CASSPLGAGANVLTF. The CDR3 bases are TGTGCCAGCAGCCCCCTTGGGGCTGGGGCCAACGTCCTGACTTTC.

In its sample, this clone was seen once. The V call is TRBV19, the J call TRBJ2-1; D possibly corresponds to TRBD2 (5 bases). Germline CDR1 and CDR2: LNHDA and SQIVND (reference sequence). This CDR3 has 13 residues. The V gene lost 7 bases and the J gene lost 4 bases, with 11 bases spanning the gap. In DNA form, the CDR3 reads TGTGCCAGTACCGATAGCGCTTACAATGAGCAGTTCTTC. Amino acid sequence: CASTDSAYNEQFF.

This chain joins TRBV5-5 and TRBJ1-1, with 8 bases aligning to TRBD1. The V and J ends lost 2 bases and 3 bases, in that order; junction bases with no gene match: 9. The CDR3 spans 16 residues. Germline CDR1 and CDR2: SGHKS and YYEKEE (reference sequence). As DNA, the CDR3 is TGTGCCAGCAGCTTACGATCGGACAGGGTGTACACTGAAGCTTTCTTT. Encoded protein: CASSLRSDRVYTEAFF.

Details on this clone: In the same sample, other DNA sequences code for this CDR3. V usage is TRBV6-4 and J usage is TRBJ1-2; the D is unclear. The CDR3 totals 13 residues. V was clipped by 3 bases and J by 4 bases, with 9 bases between them. Looked up from germline, CDR1 is MRHNA and CDR2 is SNTAGT. This CDR3 reads CASSEGEGYGYTF. The CDR3 nucleotides read TGTGCCAGCAGTGAAGGAGAGGGCTATGGCTACACCTTC.

The CDR3 spells CASSEFLGLANQETQYF. CDR3 bases: TGTGCCAGCAGTGAATTCTTAGGACTAGCGAACCAAGAGACCCAGTACTTC. The rearrangement links TRBV25-1 to TRBJ2-5; 9 nucleotides match TRBD2. Germline loops: CDR1 MGHDK, CDR2 SYGVNS. The CDR3 runs 17 residues. V lost 1 base and J lost 0; bases outside the gene matches: 6.

This chain uses TRBV5-4 with TRBJ1-2; 8 nucleotides match TRBD1. The V segment lost 3 bases and the J segment 0 bases; nucleotides outside the gene matches: 4. Per the germline V gene, CDR1 is SGHNT and CDR2 is YYREEE (reference sequence). The CDR3 consists of 15 residues. The CDR3 coding sequence is TGTGCCAGCAGCTCCCCGGACAGGGCTAACTATGGCTACACCTTC. It encodes CASSSPDRANYGYTF.

J is TRBJ2-1 and V is TRBV5-6; D is uncertain. Germline CDR1 reads SGHDT; CDR2 reads YYEEEE. This CDR3 spans 14 amino acids. V gave up 1 base and J gave up 3 bases, with 8 bases separating them. The CDR3, as DNA: TGTGCCAGCAGCTTGCTGGGGAACTACAATGAGCAGTTCTTC. It specifies CASSLLGNYNEQFF.